Presented here are 27 T cell receptor beta chains from one specimen sequenced in a study of cytomegalovirus exposure and HLA in healthy donors. 13 Jbeta primers and 60 Vbeta primers were used for the PCR. The data were produced by immunoSEQ multiplex PCR, yet TCRdb's version contains in-frame clones alone and is incomplete. The listing records tens of thousands of clones. The sequenced sample was PBMCs. Receptors were obtained from a female donor in good health and CMV-seropositive.

CDR3 in amino acids: CASSPRASDSRSYEQYF. The CDR3 DNA reads as TGTGCCAGCAGCCCCCGAGCGTCGGACAGCCGCTCCTACGAGCAGTACTTC. The chain employs TRBV9 and TRBJ2-7; possibly TRBD1 for D (6 bases). The germline CDR1 and CDR2 sequences are SGDLS and YYNGEE. This CDR3 is built from 17 residues. Trimming removed 4 bases from V and 0 bases from J, with 20 bases in between.

This chain uses TRBV4-1 with TRBJ1-5; no clear D. The CDR3 spans 17 residues. In germline, CDR1 is MGHRA, CDR2 YSYEKL. V was pared by 4 bases and J by 2 bases, with 18 bases between. Here the CDR3 DNA reads TGCGCCAGCAGCCGAATCCTGATAGGCAGCGGCAATCAGCCCCAGCATTTT. This gives the protein CASSRILIGSGNQPQHF.

The chain has TRBV5-5 and TRBJ2-7, with D possibly being TRBD1 (5 bases). CDR1 is SGHKS, CDR2 YYEKEE, per germline (reference sequence). Trimming cost V 0 bases and J 1 base, with 11 bases left between them. The length of the CDR3 is 15 residues. Here the CDR3 DNA reads TGTGCCAGCAGCTTGGGTAGGGGCCGGTCCTACGAGCAGTACTTC. Translation: CASSLGRGRSYEQYF.

The chain joins TRBV7-9 to TRBJ1-1; possible D gene TRBD1, 6 bases. V was trimmed by 5 bases and J by 9 bases, leaving 13 bases between them. Germline V gene data show CDR1 as SEHNR and CDR2 as FQNEAQ (reference sequence). CDR3 length: 12 amino acids. This chain's CDR3 is CASSLGTFQAFF. CDR3 coding DNA: TGTGCCAGCAGCCTCGGGACATTCCAAGCTTTCTTT. The whole variable domain, remainder taken from reference TRBV7-9 and TRBJ1-1, is DTGVSQNPRHKITKRGQNVTFRCDPISEHNRLYWYRQTLGQGPEFLTYFQNEAQLEKSRLLSDRFSAERPKGSFSTLEIQRTEQGDSAMYLCASSLGTFQAFFGQGTRLTVV.

The genes are TRBV9 and TRBJ2-5; no clear D gene. CDR3 length equals 13 residues. The V and J ends lost 4 bases and 6 bases respectively, with 13 bases between them. Germline CDR1 is SGDLS and CDR2 is YYNGEE. The chain's CDR3 is CASSSVPFQTQYF. For the CDR3, the DNA is TGTGCCAGCAGCTCAGTTCCTTTTCAGACCCAGTACTTC.

The rearrangement links TRBV19 to TRBJ2-3; 9 bases agree with TRBD2. Trimming at V came to 7 bases and at J to 6 bases, leaving 8 bases not matched to a gene. CDR3 size: 14 residues. Germline CDR1 LNHDA, CDR2 SQIVND (reference sequence). In DNA, the CDR3 is TGTGCCAGTACGCGGGGGGGGTACTCGGATACGCAGTATTTT. It is translated as CASTRGGYSDTQYF.

The chain has TRBV28 and TRBJ2-7, with TRBD2 as a possible D gene (6 bases). Germline lookup yields CDR1 MDHEN and CDR2 SYDVKM. CDR3 length: 15 amino acids. V lost 7 bases and J 0 bases, leaving 16 bases between the germline ends. CDR3 loop: CASKEGTASSYEQYF. Here the CDR3 DNA reads TGTGCCAGCAAGGAGGGGACGGCCTCCTCCTACGAGCAGTACTTC.

The CDR3 here is CASSPLISSTDTQYF. The DNA of the CDR3 is TGTGCCAGCTCACCTTTAATATCTAGCACAGATACGCAGTATTTT. The chain recombines TRBV18 with TRBJ2-3; unclear D gene. The CDR3 is 15 residues long. Germline V gives CDR1 KGHSH, CDR2 LQKENI. With 3 bases removed from V and 0 bases from J, the gap between germline ends came to 10 bases.

J is TRBJ2-2 and V is TRBV11-2; TRBD2 matches at 11 bases. This CDR3 comprises 15 residues. Germline V lookup: CDR1 SGHAT, CDR2 FQNNGV. Trimming took 6 bases from V and 5 from J; bases not matched to a gene: 5. The CDR3 reads CASRPRLAGTGELFF. DNA for the CDR3: TGTGCCAGCAGACCAAGACTAGCGGGGACCGGGGAGCTGTTTTTT. Full variable domain (outside the CDR3, taken from reference TRBV11-2 and TRBJ2-2): EAGVAQSPRYKIIEKRQSVAFWCNPISGHATLYWYQQILGQGPKLLIQFQNNGVVDDSQLPKDRFSAERLKGVDSTLKIQPAKLEDSAVYLCASRPRLAGTGELFFGEGSRLTVL.

The gene calls are TRBV2 and TRBJ2-3, with D tentatively TRBD2 (5 bases). Germline CDR1 reads SNHLY; CDR2 reads FYNNEI. The V end lost 6 bases, the J end lost 0 bases, and 10 bases lay between the germline ends. The CDR3 runs 14 residues. The CDR3 sequence is CASSGESSTDTQYF. In DNA form, the CDR3 reads TGTGCCAGCAGCGGGGAGTCGAGCACAGATACGCAGTATTTT.

The chain combines TRBV5-1 with TRBJ1-4; 9 bases match TRBD1. Germline trimming cut 3 bases from V and 3 bases from J; bases unmatched to any gene: 3. This CDR3 comprises 15 residues. Germline V CDR1 and CDR2: SGHRS, YFSETQ. The DNA for the CDR3 is TGCGCCAGCAGCTCCGGACAGGGGTCTAATGAAAAACTGTTTTTT. Its translation is CASSSGQGSNEKLFF.

This chain links TRBV6-1 with TRBJ2-3; D is possibly TRBD2 (7 bases). Deletions cut 8 bases from V and 2 bases from J, with 17 bases between. Per germline, CDR1 MNHNS and CDR2 SASEGT. This CDR3 has 15 residues. CDR3 coding DNA: TGTGCCAGCGGGGGGGCTAGAGGGGCCACAGATACGCAGTATTTT. Translating gives CASGGARGATDTQYF.

The rearrangement uses TRBV14 and TRBJ2-7; TRBD2 might be the D (6 bases). The germline V gene encodes CDR1 SGHDN and CDR2 FVKESK. The V and J ends lost 6 bases and 6 bases respectively, with 15 bases between them. The CDR3 is 13 residues long. The CDR3 DNA is TGTGCCAGCAGTCACCTGGGTAGCGGCGAGCAGTACTTC. This codes for CASSHLGSGEQYF.

The chain carries TRBV29-1 and TRBJ2-2; TRBD1 matches at 9 bases. CDR1 and CDR2 from the germline V gene are SQVTM and ANQGSEA. V was clipped by 5 bases and J by 4 bases; unmatched bases: 8. CDR3 length: 15 residues. The CDR3 sequence: CSVCSGTGFTGELFF. CDR3 sequence (DNA): TGCAGCGTTTGCTCCGGGACAGGGTTCACCGGGGAGCTGTTTTTT.

V usage is TRBV19 and J usage is TRBJ2-5, with TRBD1 matching over 10 bases. CDR1 LNHDA and CDR2 SQIVND come from the germline V gene (reference sequence). There are 15 residues in the CDR3. V lost 5 bases, J lost 5 bases, and 8 bases stayed unmatched. CDR3 nucleotide sequence: TGTGCCAGTAGTGCACGACAGGGGGCTTGGGAGACCCAGTACTTC. This translates into CASSARQGAWETQYF.

The rearrangement joins TRBV11-3 to TRBJ1-3; no firm D call. Trimming took off 1 base at V and 3 bases at J, with 7 bases between the two ends. In germline, CDR1 is SGHNT, CDR2 YENEEA. The CDR3 length is 14 residues. This chain's CDR3 is CASSLALYGNTIYF. CDR3 DNA sequence: TGTGCCAGCAGCTTAGCCCTATATGGAAACACCATATATTTT.

CDR3 bases: TGTGCCAGCAGCTTAAGACGTCTAGCGATTCTGGCGGGCCACGAGCAGTACTTC. This gives the protein CASSLRRLAILAGHEQYF. The chain employs TRBV7-9 and TRBJ2-7; a possible D gene is TRBD2 (6 bases). Germline V gene data show CDR1 as SEHNR and CDR2 as FQNEAQ (reference sequence). The CDR3 length is 18 residues. Between the trimmed V and J ends, which lost 2 bases and 5 bases, there was a span of 25 bases.

The chain combines TRBV29-1 with TRBJ1-2; D gene ambiguous. The CDR3 loop spans 13 amino acids. The V end was cut by 2 bases, the J end by 2 bases, with 9 bases between. CDR1 is SQVTM, CDR2 ANQGSEA, per germline. The CDR3 bases are TGCAGCGTTGAAAGTAGCCGGAACTATGGCTACACCTTC. Its protein product is CSVESSRNYGYTF.

The genes are TRBV19 and TRBJ1-2, with 8 bases matching TRBD1. The CDR3 spans 15 residues. The ends lost 4 bases at V and 1 base at J; junction bases unmatched: 5. CDR1 is LNHDA and CDR2 is SQIVND in the germline V gene (reference sequence). CDR3 region: CASSSRGPYNYGYTF. CDR3 DNA: TGTGCCAGTAGTAGCAGGGGGCCGTATAACTATGGCTACACCTTC.

This chain connects TRBV5-1 to TRBJ2-7, with D maybe TRBD1 (6 bases). There are 13 residues in the CDR3. V dropped 7 bases and J dropped 3 bases, with 14 bases sitting between them. Germline V gene lookup returns CDR1 SGHRS and CDR2 YFSETQ. The CDR3 region is CASATTGYYEQYF. The CDR3, as DNA: TGCGCCAGCGCGACGACAGGCTACTACGAGCAGTACTTC.

The genes are TRBV4-2 and TRBJ2-1; D is possibly TRBD2 (5 bases). Looked up from germline, CDR1 is LGHNA and CDR2 is YNFKEQ. The CDR3 runs to 13 residues. Trimming removed 0 bases from V and 8 bases from J, with 8 bases in between. CDR3 amino acids: CASSQDRRYEQFF. The CDR3 nucleotides read TGTGCCAGCAGCCAAGACAGGAGGTATGAGCAGTTCTTC.

The chain joins TRBV5-1 to TRBJ2-5; D is ambiguous. The CDR3 covers 14 residues. Germline loops: CDR1 SGHRS, CDR2 YFSETQ. Trimming shortened V by 2 bases and J by 3 bases, and 11 bases separated the two germline ends. CDR3 nucleotide sequence: TGCGCCAGCAGCTTCCCCACAGAAAAAGAGACCCAGTACTTC. It translates to CASSFPTEKETQYF. Drawing the rest from reference TRBV5-1 and TRBJ2-5, the complete variable domain is KAGVTQTPRYLIKTRGQQVTLSCSPISGHRSVSWYQQTPGQGLQFLFEYFSETQRNKGNFPGRFSGRQFSNSRSEMNVSTLELGDSALYLCASSFPTEKETQYFGPGTRLLVL.

This chain joins TRBV18 and TRBJ2-7; the match to TRBD1 covers 9 bases. The CDR3 runs to 16 residues. Looked up from germline, CDR1 is KGHSH and CDR2 is LQKENI. The V gene end was trimmed by 2 bases and the J gene end by 0 bases; junction bases not matched to a gene: 5. CDR3 residues: CASSPFGTGFSYEQYF. The CDR3 DNA sequence: TGTGCCAGCTCACCATTCGGGACAGGGTTCTCCTACGAGCAGTACTTC.

V gene TRBV6-1 combines with J gene TRBJ2-7; 12 bases match TRBD2. The V segment lost 7 bases and the J segment 5 bases; nucleotides outside the gene matches: 3. The CDR3 is made up of 13 amino acids. Germline V gene sequence: CDR1 MNHNS, CDR2 SASEGT. The CDR3 loop reads CASTRTSGDEQYF. The CDR3 region has the DNA TGTGCCAGCACGCGGACTAGCGGGGACGAGCAGTACTTC.

The rearrangement joins TRBV19 to TRBJ2-7; D might be TRBD1 (6 bases). Between the trimmed V and J ends, which lost 2 bases and 2 bases, there was a span of 13 bases. CDR1 and CDR2 from the germline V gene are LNHDA and SQIVND (reference sequence). This CDR3 contains 15 residues. In nucleotides, the CDR3 is TGTGCCAGTAGTATAAGCGAGACAGGCGCCTACGAGCAGTACTTC. Its translation: CASSISETGAYEQYF.

This chain connects TRBV5-1 to TRBJ2-3; a weak D match, TRBD1 (5 bases). The CDR3 is 14 residues long. CDR1 SGHRS and CDR2 YFSETQ come from the germline V gene. V was shortened by 3 bases and J by 3 bases, with 11 bases between the two germline ends. The CDR3 DNA is TGCGCCAGCAGCTCCCTAGGGGCTACAGATACGCAGTATTTT. Translation: CASSSLGATDTQYF.

The chain has TRBV7-8 and TRBJ1-3; 7 bases map to TRBD1. Germline trimming cut 0 bases from V and 2 bases from J; bases unmatched to any gene: 1. The CDR3 covers 15 residues. Germline CDR1 is SGHVS and CDR2 is FQNEAQ. Written as DNA, the CDR3 is TGTGCCAGCAGCTTAGCACAGGGGACTGGAAACACCATATATTTT. Amino acid sequence: CASSLAQGTGNTIYF.